This T cell receptor beta chain is drawn from a study of blood T cell repertoires in COVID-19. Assay used: immunoSEQ multiplex PCR; TCRdb lists only in-frame clones, some missing. Of fewer than 300,000 clones listed, about nine tenths are singletons. The CDR3 contains 13 residues. The V end lost 4 bases, the J end lost 10 bases, and 14 bases lay between the germline ends. Germline CDR1 is GTSNPN and CDR2 is SVGIG (reference sequence). The chain has TRBV30 and TRBJ1-6; D gene unclear. The sample comprised PBMCs or T cells enriched from blood (not recorded which). This TCR came from a woman in her 30s who had recovered from COVID-19. For the CDR3, the DNA is TGTGCCTGGATCGATAACACGGGGTCACCCCTCCACTTT. It yields the protein CAWIDNTGSPLHF.